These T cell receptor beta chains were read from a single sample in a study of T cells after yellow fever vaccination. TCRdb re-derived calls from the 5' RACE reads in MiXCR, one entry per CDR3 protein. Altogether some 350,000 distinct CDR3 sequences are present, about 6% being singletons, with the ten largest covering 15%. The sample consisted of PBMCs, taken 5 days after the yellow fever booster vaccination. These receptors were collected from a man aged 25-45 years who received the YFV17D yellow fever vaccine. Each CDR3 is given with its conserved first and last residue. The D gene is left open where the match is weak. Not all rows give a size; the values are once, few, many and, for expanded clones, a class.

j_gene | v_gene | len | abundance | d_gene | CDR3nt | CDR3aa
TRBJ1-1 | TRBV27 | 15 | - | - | TGTGCCAGCAGTTTATATGGGGTGGATTTCGCTGAAGCTTTCTTT | CASSLYGVDFAEAFF
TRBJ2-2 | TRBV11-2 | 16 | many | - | TGTGCCAGCAGCTTCTTTAGGCGGGAATACACCGGGGAGCTGTTTTTT | CASSFFRREYTGELFF
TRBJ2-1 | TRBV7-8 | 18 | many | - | TGTGCCAGCAGCCCGCCGCCCAACGACTGGAAGGACTACAATGAGCAGTTCTTC | CASSPPPNDWKDYNEQFF
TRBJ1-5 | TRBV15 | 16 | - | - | TGTGCCACCAGCACCCCTGGAGGGCAGGGCAATCAGCCCCAGCATTTT | CATSTPGGQGNQPQHF
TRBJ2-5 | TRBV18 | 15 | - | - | TGTGCCAGCTCACCAGAGGAAGGGCTGAGGGAGACCCAGTACTTC | CASSPEEGLRETQYF
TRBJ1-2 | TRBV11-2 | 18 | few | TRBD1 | TGTGCCAGCAGCTTAAATACCGGGACAGGGGCCTTCTCGGCTGGCTACACCTTC | CASSLNTGTGAFSAGYTF
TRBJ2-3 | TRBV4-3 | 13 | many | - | TGCGCCAACACGGACCCCCGCACAGATACGCAGTATTTT | CANTDPRTDTQYF
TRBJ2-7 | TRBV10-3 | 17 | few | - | TGTGCCATCAGTGAGTCGATTGGCCGCCGCGAGCCGAGAGAGCAGTACTTC | CAISESIGRREPREQYF
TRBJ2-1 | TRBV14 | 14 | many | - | TGTGCCAGCAGCCCAACCGGGATCATAACGGCGGCGTACTTC | CASSPTGIITAAYF
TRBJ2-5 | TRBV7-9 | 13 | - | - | TGTGCCAGCAGCCCTAACAGCCAAGAGACCCAGTACTTC | CASSPNSQETQYF
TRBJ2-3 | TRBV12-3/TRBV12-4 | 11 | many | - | TGTGCCAGCAGTTTCGCGGATACGCAGTATTTT | CASSFADTQYF
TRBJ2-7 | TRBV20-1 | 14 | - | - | TGCAGTGCTAGAGAGGAGATAGGGGGCTACGAGCAGTACTTC | CSAREEIGGYEQYF
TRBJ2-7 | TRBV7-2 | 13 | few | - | TGTGCCAGCAGCCGATCCCAGGACCACGAGCAGTACTTC | CASSRSQDHEQYF
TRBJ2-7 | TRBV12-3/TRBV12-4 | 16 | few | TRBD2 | TGTGCCAGCAGCCTATTAAGCGGGAGGGTATCCTACGAGCAGTACTTC | CASSLLSGRVSYEQYF
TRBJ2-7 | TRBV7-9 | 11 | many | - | TGTGCCAGCAGCGTCTACTACGAGCAGTACTTC | CASSVYYEQYF
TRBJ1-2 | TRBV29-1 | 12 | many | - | TGCAGCGCCCAAGGGACTTCATCTGGCTACACCTTC | CSAQGTSSGYTF
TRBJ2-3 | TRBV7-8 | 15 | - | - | TGTGCCAGCAGCCCGACCCAGGGGGGAGCAGATACGCAGTATTTT | CASSPTQGGADTQYF
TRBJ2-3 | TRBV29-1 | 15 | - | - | TGCAGCGTTGACGGGGCGAGGGGGGCGGCAGATACGCAGTATTTT | CSVDGARGAADTQYF
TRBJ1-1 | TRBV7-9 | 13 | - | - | TGTGCCAGCAGCTTAGGGACAACGAGTCCGGCTTTCTTT | CASSLGTTSPAFF
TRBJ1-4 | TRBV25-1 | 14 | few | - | TGTGCCAGCGCATCCCGAGGGGATCGTGAAAAACTGTTTTTT | CASASRGDREKLFF
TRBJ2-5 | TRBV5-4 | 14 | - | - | TGTGCCAGCAGCTTGGAGGCAACCCAAGAGACCCAGTACTTC | CASSLEATQETQYF
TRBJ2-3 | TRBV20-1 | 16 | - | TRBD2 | TGCAGTGCTAGAGATTGGGGCGGGAGGTACGGAGATACGCAGTATTTT | CSARDWGGRYGDTQYF
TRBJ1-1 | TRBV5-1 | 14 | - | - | TGCGCCAGCAGCTTGGGGGGAGCGAACACTGAAGCTTTCTTT | CASSLGGANTEAFF
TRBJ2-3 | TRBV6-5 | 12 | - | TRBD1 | TGTGCCAGCAGTTACTCTGGGACAGTTGAGTATTTT | CASSYSGTVEYF
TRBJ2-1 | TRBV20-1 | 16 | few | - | TGCAGTGCTAGCCCCCCTAGCGAACGCTCCTACAATGAGCAGTTCTTC | CSASPPSERSYNEQFF
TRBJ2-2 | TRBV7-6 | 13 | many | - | TGTGCCAGCAGCTTAGCGGGAACCGGGGAGCTGTTTTTT | CASSLAGTGELFF
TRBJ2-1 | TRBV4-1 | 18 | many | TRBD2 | TGCGCCAGCAGCCAAGAGCGAACTAGTCAGCGGGGCAGGGATGAGCAGTTCTTC | CASSQERTSQRGRDEQFF
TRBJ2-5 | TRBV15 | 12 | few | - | TGTGCCACCAGCAGACTTCAAGAGACCCAGTACTTC | CATSRLQETQYF
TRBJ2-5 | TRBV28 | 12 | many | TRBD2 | TGTGCCAGCGGGGGAGCGGGGGAGACCCAGTACTTC | CASGGAGETQYF
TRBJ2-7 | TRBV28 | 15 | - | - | TGTGCCAGCAGTTTATCACAGTTTCGAAGCTACGAGCAGTACTTC | CASSLSQFRSYEQYF
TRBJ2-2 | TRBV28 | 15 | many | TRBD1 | TGTGCCAGCAGTTCCCTTCCAGGGGGCGGCGGGGAGCTGTTTTTT | CASSSLPGGGGELFF
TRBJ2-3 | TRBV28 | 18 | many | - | TGTGCCAGCAGTTTCCCCTCCTCGATGGGGTCGGCCACAGATACGCAGTATTTT | CASSFPSSMGSATDTQYF
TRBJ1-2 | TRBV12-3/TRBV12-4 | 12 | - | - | TGTGCCAGCACCCCACAGAGCTATGGCTACACCTTC | CASTPQSYGYTF
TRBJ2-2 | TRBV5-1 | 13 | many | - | TGCGCCAGCGGGGACGGGAACACCGGGGAGCTGTTTTTT | CASGDGNTGELFF
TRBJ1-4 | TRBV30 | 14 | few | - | TGTGCCTGGAGTACCCGGGGGGGATATGAAAAACTGTTTTTT | CAWSTRGGYEKLFF
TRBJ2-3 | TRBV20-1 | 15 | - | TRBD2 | TGCAGTGCTAGAGATGGAGCGGGAGGCACAGATACGCAGTATTTT | CSARDGAGGTDTQYF
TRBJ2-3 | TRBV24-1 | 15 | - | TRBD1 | TGTGCCACCAGTGACCCGACAGGGGCGGCAGATACGCAGTATTTT | CATSDPTGAADTQYF
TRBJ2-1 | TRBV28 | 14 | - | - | TGTGCCACCACCGGACAGAGGACCTACAATGAGCAGTTCTTC | CATTGQRTYNEQFF
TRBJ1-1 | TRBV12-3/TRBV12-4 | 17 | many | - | TGTGCCAGCAGTTTACTTCTCACGGGGCAGAGGAACACTGAAGCTTTCTTT | CASSLLLTGQRNTEAFF
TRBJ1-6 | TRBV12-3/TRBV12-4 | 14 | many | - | TGTGCCAGCAGTTTCGGGCAGGGGAGTTCACCCCTCCACTTT | CASSFGQGSSPLHF
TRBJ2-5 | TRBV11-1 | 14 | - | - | TGTGCCAGCAGCTTCCGACTGGACCAAGAGACCCAGTACTTC | CASSFRLDQETQYF
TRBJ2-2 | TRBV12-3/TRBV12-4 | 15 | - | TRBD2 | TGTGCCAGCAGGTTAAGACTAGCGGGCACCGGGGAGCTGTTTTTT | CASRLRLAGTGELFF
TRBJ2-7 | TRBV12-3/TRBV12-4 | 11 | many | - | TGTGCCAGCAGTTTAAGGCTAACGCAGTACTTC | CASSLRLTQYF
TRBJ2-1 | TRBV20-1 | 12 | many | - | TGCAGTGCTACTAGGACTAATAATGAGCAGTTCTTC | CSATRTNNEQFF
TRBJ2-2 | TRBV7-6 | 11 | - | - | TGTGCCAGTATCGGGACCGGGGAGCTGTTTTTT | CASIGTGELFF
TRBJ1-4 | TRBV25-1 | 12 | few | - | TGTGCCAGCAGTGAACCGGCCGGAAAACTGTTTTTT | CASSEPAGKLFF
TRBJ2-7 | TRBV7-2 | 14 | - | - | TGTGCCAGCAGCCCTCGCCAGAGAACCTACGAGCAGTACTTC | CASSPRQRTYEQYF
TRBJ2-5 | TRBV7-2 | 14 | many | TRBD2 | TGTGCCAGCAGAGAGGCGGGAGGGCCAGAGACCCAGTACTTC | CASREAGGPETQYF
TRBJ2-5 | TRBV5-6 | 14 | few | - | TGTGCCAGCAGTACAGGTCCAGGTGAAGAGACCCAGTACTTC | CASSTGPGEETQYF